This T cell receptor (beta chain) stems from a study of blood T cell repertoires in COVID-19. Overall study context: T cells, B-cell-depleted T cells, or PBMCs provided the cDNA or gDNA that served as material.

The CDR3 is 12 amino acids. The V and J ends lost 1 base and 9 bases respectively, with 7 bases between them. Per germline, CDR1 MNHNS and CDR2 SASEGT. Original processing notes: Nucleated cell counts were estimated from reference gene primer amplification. Profiling relied on immunoSEQ multiplex PCR, and the TCRdb table lists in-frame clones only, not all of them. The V and J calls and the clone size are those of that table, but D and trimming were determined from the DNA. The sample holds around 200,000 clones, 83% seen once. The source is a middle-aged man with active or convalescent COVID-19. The specimen sequenced was peripheral blood. This chain links TRBV6-1 with TRBJ2-1; no firm D call. The DNA of the CDR3 is TGTGCCAGCAGTGAAGTCGACATTGAGCAGTTCTTC. It is translated as CASSEVDIEQFF.